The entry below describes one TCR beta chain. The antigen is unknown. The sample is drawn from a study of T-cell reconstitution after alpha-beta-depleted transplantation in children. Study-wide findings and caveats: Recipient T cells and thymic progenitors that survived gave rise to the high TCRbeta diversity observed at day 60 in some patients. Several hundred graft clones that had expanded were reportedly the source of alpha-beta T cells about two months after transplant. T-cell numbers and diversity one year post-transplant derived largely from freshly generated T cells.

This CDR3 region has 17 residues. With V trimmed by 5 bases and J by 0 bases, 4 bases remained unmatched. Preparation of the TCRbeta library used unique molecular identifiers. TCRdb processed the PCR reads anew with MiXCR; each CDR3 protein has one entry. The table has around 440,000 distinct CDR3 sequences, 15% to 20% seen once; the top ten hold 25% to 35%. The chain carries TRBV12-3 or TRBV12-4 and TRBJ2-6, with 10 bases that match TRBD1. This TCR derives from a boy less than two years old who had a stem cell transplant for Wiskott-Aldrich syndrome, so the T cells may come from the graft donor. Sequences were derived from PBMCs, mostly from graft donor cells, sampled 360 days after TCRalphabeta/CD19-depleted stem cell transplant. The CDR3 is CASSRQGALSGANVLTF. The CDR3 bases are TGTGCCAGCAGTCGACAGGGGGCCCTCTCTGGGGCCAACGTCCTGACTTTC.